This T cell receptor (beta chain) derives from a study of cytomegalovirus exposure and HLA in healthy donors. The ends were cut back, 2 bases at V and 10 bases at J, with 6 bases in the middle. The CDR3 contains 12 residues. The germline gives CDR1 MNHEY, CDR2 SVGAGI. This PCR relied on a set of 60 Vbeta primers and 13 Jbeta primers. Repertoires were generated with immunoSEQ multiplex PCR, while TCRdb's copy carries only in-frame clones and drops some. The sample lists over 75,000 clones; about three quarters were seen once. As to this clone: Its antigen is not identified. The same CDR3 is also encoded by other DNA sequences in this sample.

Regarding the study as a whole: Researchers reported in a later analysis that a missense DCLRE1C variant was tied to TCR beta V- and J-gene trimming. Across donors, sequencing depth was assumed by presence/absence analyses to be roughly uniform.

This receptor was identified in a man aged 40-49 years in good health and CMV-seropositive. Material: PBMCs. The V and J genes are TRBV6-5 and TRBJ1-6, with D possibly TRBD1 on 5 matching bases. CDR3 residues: CASSYRGSPLHF. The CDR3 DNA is TGTGCCAGCAGTTACAGGGGATCACCCCTCCACTTT.